This T cell receptor (beta chain) stems from a study of cytomegalovirus exposure and HLA in healthy donors. With respect to this clone: Antigen: not known.

The CDR3 has 15 amino acids. The junction had 10 bases not matched to a gene; V was cut back by 3 bases and J by 8 bases. Germline CDR1 reads SGHRS; CDR2 reads YFSETQ. Regarding the study as a whole: From TCR beta sequences, most subjects' HLA-A and HLA-B alleles were reportedly predicted accurately. A previous analysis found most TCR beta V segments productive roughly 87% or roughly 30% of the time. There was a cluster of highly shared sequence variants that was likely a sequencing artifact.

The PCR made use of 60 Vbeta and 13 Jbeta primers. Assay used: immunoSEQ multiplex PCR; TCRdb lists only in-frame clones, some missing. Its table lists about 75,000 clones. This TCR derives from a man between 18 and 35 years old in good health and CMV-seropositive. The sample consisted of PBMCs. V and J are TRBV5-1 and TRBJ2-1; TRBD1 aligns across 8 bases. Here the CDR3 reads CASSSGQGFWDEQFF. DNA for the CDR3: TGCGCCAGCAGCTCCGGACAGGGTTTTTGGGATGAGCAGTTCTTC. Complete variable domain (other parts from reference TRBV5-1 and TRBJ2-1): KAGVTQTPRYLIKTRGQQVTLSCSPISGHRSVSWYQQTPGQGLQFLFEYFSETQRNKGNFPGRFSGRQFSNSRSEMNVSTLELGDSALYLCASSSGQGFWDEQFFGPGTRLTVL.